The sequence of this TCR beta chain was determined in a study of Ad26.COV2.S vaccination and SARS-CoV-2 variants (TCRdb year 2021). With respect to the entire study: Vaccine-arm donors were drawn from COV1001, a multicentre, randomized, double-blind, placebo-controlled phase I-IIa trial of Ad26.COV2.S in healthy adults. Dosing of Ad26.COV2.S was intramuscular, at either 5x10^10 or 1x10^11 viral particles, delivered as one shot or as two shots spaced 56 days apart. Sequencing of the TCRbeta repertoire served to evaluate the specificity and breadth of SARS-CoV-2-reactive T cell receptors following Ad26.COV2.S vaccination. A total of around 32 samples were included in the TCR-sequenced set, comprising roughly 19 Ad26.COV2.S vaccine recipients, 5 placebo recipients and 8 SARS-CoV-2 convalescent individuals. Participants in the trial were split at random into five groups of five each, receiving low-dose or high-dose Ad26.COV2.S once or twice, or else placebo on both occasions. Investigators remained blinded to trial group allocation during experiments and outcome assessment. Results the study describes overall, beyond this receptor: Ad26.COV2.S recipients had higher spike-specific TCR breadth than placebo recipients (P = 0.0014). Substantial breadth of spike-specific CD8+ and CD4+ T cell responses was reported after vaccination. Non-spike TCR breadth was comparable between vaccine and placebo recipients, consistent with the vaccine containing only spike. The study was not powered to compare responses between vaccine doses or regimens. According to the authors, total T cell responses may have been underestimated by the TCR breadth and depth analyses.

Inclusive of the bounding cysteine and phenylalanine, the CDR3 is 13 residues long. This entry keeps only the CDR3 DNA: 39 bases, framed from base 1. V loses 4 bases, J loses 6 bases, and the germline ends lie 12 bases apart. TCRbeta CDR3 regions were sequenced with the immunoSEQ Assay. After extraction, genomic DNA underwent amplification by bias-controlled multiplex PCR, followed by high-throughput sequencing. The authors processed their data as follows. To quantify the absolute abundance of every unique TCRbeta CDR3 region, sequences were collapsed and filtered. T cell fraction was estimated by normalization of TCRbeta template counts to usable DNA, with usable DNA being measured through amplification of reference genes present in all nucleated cells. Repertoire TCRs were annotated as SARS-CoV-2-specific when V gene, CDR3 amino acid sequence and J gene were exactly matched to a known reactive TCR set. The reference SARS-CoV-2 TCR set was obtained from MIRA and was filtered for enrichment in COVID-19-positive ImmuneCODE repertoires, whereby public or cross-reactive TCRs were removed. Using the MIRA antigens, annotated TCRs were further analysed by specific ORF or by position within an ORF. Breadth was defined as annotated unique rearrangements over total unique productive rearrangements; depth was the summed frequency of those rearrangements. TCR breadth was compared between groups using two-sided Wilcoxon rank-sum tests. The source is immuneACCESS, and TCRdb retained only in-frame sequences with V and J called. Part of the clones is not carried over; for the studies checked, unresolved V genes explain less than half of this, and the remainder is unexplained. The DNA was the basis for D and trimming; V, J and clone size are from that table. This sample is represented by 380,000 or so clones; 80% to 90% of them were singletons. About 7.4% of the sample comes from the top ten.

To note about this clone: Its cognate antigen has yet to be identified. Base qualities were left out, and no much larger clone turns up one base away.

The treatment or condition label of this sample denotes: about 20 received Ad26.COV2.S at low or high dose, single or two shots; several received placebo; per-sample allocation not given. Repertoires of vaccine and placebo recipients were sequenced from samples collected on day 63 after the first injection. Cohort 1b enrolled 20 to 30 adults aged 18-55 years at a single site in Boston, USA, between 29 July and 7 August 2020. As a vaccine, Ad26.COV2.S was a replication-incompetent adenovirus type 26 vector that expressed a prefusion-stabilized SARS-CoV-2 spike protein derived from the original Wuhan strain.

The origin of this receptor is a person between 18 and 60 years old who received the Ad26.COV2.S COVID-19 vaccine or a placebo. This specimen was peripheral blood, taken in a trial of Ad26.COV2.S vaccine versus placebo. Recombination linked TRBV12-3 or TRBV12-4 to TRBJ1-2, with the identity of the D gene unclear. The nucleotide sequence is given as TGTGCCAGCAGTTACCGGGAGGTGAATGGCTACACCTTC. This yields the protein CASSYREVNGYTF.